This T cell receptor (beta chain) originates from a study of technical replicates of blood from a few donors. Sequencing used immunoSEQ multiplex PCR; TCRdb keeps in-frame clones, though not all of them. The table has roughly 80,000 clones, about 97% seen once. V lost 3 bases, J lost 8 bases, and 10 bases lay in between. The germline gives CDR1 SNHLY, CDR2 FYNNEI. This CDR3 is built from 12 residues. The sequencing input was T cells isolated from PBMCs. The V gene is TRBV2, the J gene TRBJ1-2, with a possible D match to TRBD1 (5 bases). The receptor comes from a human donor in good health. CDR3 amino acids: CASSDSGFGYTF. DNA for the CDR3: TGTGCCAGCAGTGATTCAGGGTTCGGCTACACCTTC. The complete variable domain, with remaining parts taken from reference TRBV2 and TRBJ1-2, reads EPEVTQTPSHQVTQMGQEVILRCVPISNHLYFYWYRQILGQKVEFLVSFYNNEISEKSEIFDDQFSVERPDGSNFTLKIRSTKLEDSAMYFCASSDSGFGYTFGSGTRLTVV.